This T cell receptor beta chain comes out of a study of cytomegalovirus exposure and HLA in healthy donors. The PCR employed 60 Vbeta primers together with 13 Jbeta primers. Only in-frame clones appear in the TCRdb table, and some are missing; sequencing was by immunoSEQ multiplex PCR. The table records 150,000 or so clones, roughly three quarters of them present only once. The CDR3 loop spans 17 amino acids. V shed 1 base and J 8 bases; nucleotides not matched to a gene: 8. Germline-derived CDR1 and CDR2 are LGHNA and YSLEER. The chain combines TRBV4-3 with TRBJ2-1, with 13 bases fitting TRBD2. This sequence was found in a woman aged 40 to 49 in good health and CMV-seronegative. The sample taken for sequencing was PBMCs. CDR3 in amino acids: CASSQGGSTSGRHEQFF. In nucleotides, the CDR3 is TGCGCCAGCAGCCAAGGGGGGTCGACTAGCGGGAGGCATGAGCAGTTCTTC.